These 31 T cell receptor beta chains were sequenced from one sample in a study of T-cell memory formation after mild COVID-19. TCRdb re-called the 5' RACE reads with MiXCR, one entry per CDR3 protein. This table has 380,000 or so distinct CDR3 sequences, roughly 13% appearing once. Sequencing input: PBMCs or a T cell subset sorted from them (not recorded which). Source of these receptors: a man aged 18 to 30 who had mild COVID-19 (a few samples of this study predate the infection). Cell type and time point are not known.

V and J are TRBV5-4 and TRBJ2-3, with TRBD2 identical over 11 bases. With 0 bases clipped from V and 4 bases from J, the junction kept 7 bases outside the gene matches. Germline V gene sequence: CDR1 SGHNT, CDR2 YYREEE (reference sequence). This CDR3 is built from 17 residues. CDR3 region: CASSLGVAGGPADTQYF. CDR3 in DNA: TGTGCCAGCAGCTTGGGAGTAGCGGGGGGGCCGGCAGATACGCAGTATTTT. The whole variable domain, filled in from reference TRBV5-4 and TRBJ2-3, reads ETGVTQSPTHLIKTRGQQVTLRCSSQSGHNTVSWYQQALGQGPQFIFQYYREEENGRGNFPPRFSGLQFPNYSSELNVNALELDDSALYLCASSLGVAGGPADTQYFGPGTRLTVL.

This sequence joins TRBV20-1 and TRBJ1-1; D is unresolved. The germline CDR1 and CDR2 sequences are DFQATT and SNEGSKA (reference sequence). The CDR3 covers 13 residues. Deletions cut 3 bases from V and 4 bases from J, with 12 bases between. The CDR3 DNA reads TGCAGTGCTAGCGTCACCGCCGGCACTGAAGCTTTCTTT. This sequence encodes CSASVTAGTEAFF.

This clonotype was picked up many times. This chain joins TRBV20-1 and TRBJ2-7, with 11 bases aligning to TRBD2. Germline loops: CDR1 DFQATT, CDR2 SNEGSKA (reference sequence). CDR3 length equals 14 residues. V gave up 3 bases and J gave up 3 bases; unmatched junction bases: 4. CDR3 amino acids: CSASSLAGGYEQYF. CDR3 nucleotides: TGCAGTGCTAGTAGTCTAGCGGGGGGCTACGAGCAGTACTTC.

This clonotype came up a few times. The chain combines TRBV7-9 with TRBJ1-4, with D hard to call. V was cut by 5 bases and J by 0 bases, with 7 bases left in between. The CDR3 runs to 14 residues. In germline, CDR1 is SEHNR, CDR2 FQNEAQ (reference sequence). DNA for the CDR3: TGTGCCAGCAGCCTGTGGACAACTAATGAAAAACTGTTTTTT. This sequence encodes CASSLWTTNEKLFF.

The chain employs TRBV28 and TRBJ2-1, with a tentative D call TRBD2 (6 bases). V was trimmed by 7 bases and J by 4 bases, leaving 17 bases between them. CDR3 size: 15 residues. Germline V gene lookup returns CDR1 MDHEN and CDR2 SYDVKM. CDR3 protein: CASTSWPRGYNEQFF. CDR3 nucleotide sequence: TGTGCCAGCACTTCCTGGCCCCGGGGGTACAATGAGCAGTTCTTC.

The chain combines TRBV10-3 with TRBJ1-6; a possible D gene is TRBD1 (5 bases). This CDR3 is built from 15 residues. V gave up 2 bases and J gave up 7 bases, with 12 bases separating them. Germline-derived CDR1 and CDR2 are ENHRY and SYGVKD. The CDR3 here is CAISEGLQGNSPLHF. The DNA for the CDR3 is TGTGCCATCAGTGAGGGTCTGCAGGGAAATTCACCCCTCCACTTT.

This clonotype was picked up many times. The rearrangement uses TRBV4-1 and TRBJ2-2, with a weak D call TRBD1 (5 bases). The V gene lost 1 base and the J gene lost 0 bases, with 18 bases spanning the gap. CDR1 and CDR2 (germline): MGHRA, YSYEKL. The CDR3 totals 19 residues. In DNA form, the CDR3 reads TGCGCCAGCAGCCAAGGACGTACAGGCTACACCTCGAACACCGGGGAGCTGTTTTTT. Residues: CASSQGRTGYTSNTGELFF.

The CDR3 DNA is TGTGCCAGCAGCTTAGCTGGGGGGGACGGCTACACCTTC. Protein sequence: CASSLAGGDGYTF. This sequence joins TRBV7-6 and TRBJ1-2; a weak D match, TRBD1 (5 bases). The germline V gene has CDR1 SGHVS and CDR2 FNYEAQ. The CDR3 is 13 residues long. V lost 0 bases, J lost 8 bases, and 10 bases lay in between.

The V and J genes are TRBV7-9 and TRBJ2-3; D may correspond to TRBD1 or TRBD2 (5 bases each). Trimming removed 5 bases from V and 2 bases from J, with 17 bases in between. From germline, CDR1 is SEHNR and CDR2 FQNEAQ (reference sequence). This CDR3 region has 16 residues. CDR3 residues: CASSPRWDGNTDTQYF. CDR3 sequence (DNA): TGTGCCAGCAGCCCCCGATGGGACGGAAACACAGATACGCAGTATTTT.

This clonotype was observed many times. The chain has TRBV7-9 and TRBJ2-5, with a tentative D call TRBD2 (6 bases). V was pared by 5 bases and J by 4 bases, with 17 bases between. This CDR3 spans 15 amino acids. Germline CDR1 reads SEHNR; CDR2 reads FQNEAQ (reference sequence). As DNA, the CDR3 is TGTGCCAGCAGCGCCCGGGAGAGGCTCGGAGAGACCCAGTACTTC. Its protein product is CASSARERLGETQYF.

The rearrangement links TRBV7-9 to TRBJ1-2; D is perhaps TRBD1 (5 bases). The V gene's germline CDR1 is SEHNR and CDR2 FQNEAQ (reference sequence). With 5 bases removed from V and 0 bases from J, the gap between germline ends came to 10 bases. The CDR3 totals 14 residues. CDR3 nucleotide sequence: TGTGCCAGCAGCACGGGGGGTTCTAACTATGGCTACACCTTC. Its protein product is CASSTGGSNYGYTF.

The sample holds a few counts of this clonotype. This rearrangement joins TRBV7-9 to TRBJ2-2; 12 bases match TRBD1. With V trimmed by 4 bases and J by 6 bases, 3 bases remained unmatched. Germline CDR1 SEHNR, CDR2 FQNEAQ (reference sequence). This CDR3 region has 15 residues. In DNA form, the CDR3 reads TGTGCCAGCAGCTCCCGGGACAGGGGGCCCGGGGAGCTGTTTTTT. Its protein is CASSSRDRGPGELFF.

The DNA for the CDR3 is TGTGCCAGCAACTCAGACAGGCAGACCACTGAAGCTTTCTTT. It encodes CASNSDRQTTEAFF. V and J are TRBV7-8 and TRBJ1-1, with D possibly being TRBD1 (6 bases). Germline V lookup: CDR1 SGHVS, CDR2 FQNEAQ. The CDR3 loop spans 14 amino acids. V was cut by 7 bases and J by 4 bases, with 16 bases left in between.

V and J are TRBV7-8 and TRBJ1-5, with TRBD1 identical over 9 bases. V shed 5 bases, J shed 4 bases, and the junction held 3 bases outside the gene matches. This CDR3 has 14 residues. CDR1 is SGHVS, CDR2 FQNEAQ, per germline. The CDR3 protein is CASSPDRGNQPQHF. In DNA form, the CDR3 reads TGTGCCAGCAGCCCAGACAGGGGGAATCAGCCCCAGCATTTT.

The chain joins TRBV5-1 to TRBJ2-1; 8 bases line up with TRBD1. The CDR3 runs 16 residues. Losses at the gene ends were 7 bases for V and 6 bases for J; bases not matched to a gene: 15. Germline V lookup: CDR1 SGHRS, CDR2 YFSETQ. As DNA, the CDR3 is TGCGCCAGCGGAATCAGGACAGGGAATAATCGCAATGAGCAGTTCTTC. Protein: CASGIRTGNNRNEQFF.

The chain is built from TRBV7-9 and TRBJ2-7, with a tentative D call TRBD2 (6 bases). V lost 7 bases and J lost 3, with 10 bases in between. The CDR3 is 12 residues long. Germline assignment: CDR1 SEHNR and CDR2 FQNEAQ (reference sequence). This chain's CDR3 is CASNPGSYEQYF. DNA for the CDR3: TGTGCCAGCAACCCCGGGAGCTACGAGCAGTACTTC.

In this sample, this clonotype turned up a few times. This chain connects TRBV29-1 to TRBJ1-4; 8 bases are a match to TRBD1. Losses at the gene ends were 6 bases for V and 7 bases for J; bases not matched to a gene: 7. This CDR3 is 13 amino acids long. The germline V gene has CDR1 SQVTM and CDR2 ANQGSEA. The CDR3 bases are TGCAGCGTAGATGGACAGGGCGTTGAAAAACTGTTTTTT. This codes for CSVDGQGVEKLFF.

This clonotype was seen ten or more times. The V call is TRBV5-1, the J call TRBJ2-7; 8 bases match TRBD1. This CDR3 contains 14 residues. Germline assignment: CDR1 SGHRS and CDR2 YFSETQ. Germline trimming cut 4 bases from V and 3 bases from J; bases unmatched to any gene: 6. In DNA form, the CDR3 reads TGCGCCAGCAGCGAACAGGGGGAAGGCTACGAGCAGTACTTC. Protein sequence: CASSEQGEGYEQYF.

This rearrangement joins TRBV6-5 to TRBJ1-1; D possibly corresponds to TRBD1 (6 bases). The CDR3 loop spans 14 amino acids. The V end was cut by 4 bases, the J end by 3 bases, with 12 bases between. Per the germline V gene, CDR1 is MNHEY and CDR2 is SVGAGI. The CDR3 nucleotides are TGTGCCAGCAGTTTCATATCAGGGGACACTGAAGCTTTCTTT. The encoded protein is CASSFISGDTEAFF.

J is TRBJ1-6 and V is TRBV9; D gene uncertain. Deletions cut 4 bases from V and 10 bases from J, with 21 bases between. In germline, CDR1 is SGDLS, CDR2 YYNGEE. The CDR3 runs 16 residues. CDR3 in DNA: TGTGCCAGCAGCCCCTCGGCGCCTCGGACTGGGTCACCCCTCCACTTT. This codes for CASSPSAPRTGSPLHF.

V is TRBV2 and J is TRBJ1-1; a possible D gene is TRBD1 (5 bases). This CDR3 has 13 amino acids. Trimming took 6 bases from V and 3 from J, leaving 11 bases between them. Looked up from germline, CDR1 is SNHLY and CDR2 is FYNNEI. CDR3 nucleotide sequence: TGTGCCAGCAGGGGCGCAGGGTACACTGAAGCTTTCTTT. It codes for CASRGAGYTEAFF.

The gene calls are TRBV9 and TRBJ2-1; no clear D. CDR3 length equals 13 residues. Between the trimmed V and J ends, which lost 2 bases and 12 bases, there was a span of 15 bases. Per the germline V gene, CDR1 is SGDLS and CDR2 is YYNGEE. The CDR3 spells CASSVLTFSGQFF. For the CDR3, the DNA is TGTGCCAGCAGCGTCCTAACATTTTCCGGGCAGTTCTTC.

V usage is TRBV12-3 or TRBV12-4 and J usage is TRBJ2-1, with D hard to call. This CDR3 contains 15 residues. The V end was cut by 3 bases, the J end by 8 bases, with 17 bases between. The DNA of the CDR3 is TGTGCCAGCAGTTTCTCCTTGACAAGCGTTGATGAGCAGTTCTTC. It encodes CASSFSLTSVDEQFF.

This clonotype has a count of ten or more. This chain connects TRBV18 to TRBJ2-3; no firm D call. The V gene lost 6 bases and the J gene lost 4 bases, with 8 bases spanning the gap. The CDR3 is made up of 12 amino acids. Germline CDR1 is KGHSH and CDR2 is LQKENI. CDR3 nucleotides: TGTGCCAGCTCGCAAAATCCAGATACGCAGTATTTT. As protein: CASSQNPDTQYF.

This clonotype was observed a handful of times. The rearrangement uses TRBV20-1 and TRBJ2-3, with 7 nucleotides matching TRBD2. This CDR3 has 13 amino acids. Germline V gives CDR1 DFQATT, CDR2 SNEGSKA (reference sequence). The V gene end was trimmed by 6 bases and the J gene end by 2 bases; junction bases not matched to a gene: 5. As DNA, the CDR3 is TGCAGTGCAACTAGCGAGCTCACAGATACGCAGTATTTT. Amino acids: CSATSELTDTQYF.

This clonotype has ten or more counts. The J gene is TRBJ2-3, the V gene TRBV7-6; D tentatively fits TRBD1 or TRBD2 (5 bases each). Trimming took off 4 bases at V and 1 base at J, with 15 bases between the two ends. CDR3 size: 16 residues. Germline lookup yields CDR1 SGHVS and CDR2 FNYEAQ. CDR3 loop: CASSSGPGPGTDTQYF. The CDR3 DNA reads TGTGCCAGCAGCTCCGGACCGGGGCCCGGCACAGATACGCAGTATTTT.

This clonotype was seen only a few times. The chain uses TRBV20-1 and TRBJ1-2; D is unresolved. The CDR3 sequence is 14 residues long. Between the trimmed V and J ends, which lost 6 bases and 2 bases, there was a span of 16 bases. Germline lookup yields CDR1 DFQATT and CDR2 SNEGSKA (reference sequence). CDR3 in amino acids: CSAPKPGDNYGYTF. DNA of the CDR3: TGCAGTGCCCCCAAACCGGGAGACAACTATGGCTACACCTTC.

This rearrangement joins TRBV23-1 to TRBJ1-3, with TRBD1 matching over 7 bases. TRBV23-1 belongs to the ORF category, with a function that is uncertain. V dropped 0 bases and J dropped 3; count of bases not matched to a gene: 8. The CDR3 covers 17 residues. CDR3 residues: CASSQSARGSSGNTIYF. As DNA, the CDR3 is TGCGCCAGCAGTCAATCTGCCAGGGGGTCAAGTGGAAACACCATATATTTT.

The chain couples TRBV12-3 or TRBV12-4 to TRBJ1-5; no clear D gene. Trimming took 6 bases from V and 4 from J, leaving 13 bases between them. The CDR3 is made up of 14 amino acids. The CDR3 bases are TGTGCCAGCAGCCTGCGGGGTACGAATCAGCCCCAGCATTTT. It yields the protein CASSLRGTNQPQHF.

This clonotype was found a few times. The genes are TRBV6-1 and TRBJ2-3; D might be TRBD1 (6 bases). V lost 6 bases, J lost 1 base, and 14 bases lay in between. The CDR3 spans 15 residues. The germline CDR1 and CDR2 sequences are MNHNS and SASEGT. The chain's CDR3 is CASSSGHTRTDTQYF. Written as DNA, the CDR3 is TGTGCCAGCAGCTCGGGACATACTCGCACAGATACGCAGTATTTT.

This chain joins TRBV9 and TRBJ2-1, with a weak D call TRBD2 (5 bases). The CDR3 has 11 amino acids. Trimming removed 7 bases from V and 3 bases from J, with 5 bases in between. CDR1 is SGDLS and CDR2 is YYNGEE in the germline V gene. This CDR3 reads CASEGYNEQFF. The CDR3 DNA follows: TGTGCCAGCGAGGGCTACAATGAGCAGTTCTTC.